A single sample gave rise to the 8 T cell receptor beta chains below, sequenced in a study of tumor-infiltrating lymphocytes in oesophageal squamous cell carcinoma. TCRdb passed the PCR reads through MiXCR, listing each CDR3 protein once. Among 15,000 to 20,000 distinct CDR3 sequences listed, about 46% were seen once. Source material: normal esophageal tissue next to the tumor. Every receptor here comes from a female donor with esophageal squamous cell carcinoma.

This chain links TRBV9 with TRBJ2-3; D gene ambiguous. Looked up from germline, CDR1 is SGDLS and CDR2 is YYNGEE. This CDR3 contains 15 residues. Deletions cut 3 bases from V and 1 base from J, with 12 bases between. CDR3 sequence (DNA): TGTGCCAGCAGCGCCTGGACCTCAGGCACAGATACGCAGTATTTT. It is translated as CASSAWTSGTDTQYF.

This clonotype was picked up a small number of times. The chain links TRBV7-2 to TRBJ2-5, with TRBD2 matching 8 bases. The J call is in doubt because the DNA end fits TRBJ2-1 better. The CDR3 contains 16 residues. Germline lookup yields CDR1 SGHTA and CDR2 FQGNSA. CDR3 protein: CASSLAGPGLGGEQFF. The CDR3 DNA is TGTGCCAGCAGCTTAGCGGGTCCGGGACTAGGAGGTGAGCAGTTCTTC.

As concerns this clonotype: In this CDR3 the conserved last residue, phenylalanine or tryptophan, is missing, so a read error is likely. The DNA is omitted, as the CDR3 cannot be located on it reliably, and the CDR3 follows TCRdb's listing. The CDR3 sequence: CASSWRFLRAVLRA. The chain combines TRBV7-9 with TRBJ2-6; TRBD2 was called by the table and not checked on the DNA. 14 amino acids form the CDR3, both terminal residues included. Germline loops: CDR1 SEHNR, CDR2 FQNEAQ (reference sequence).

This clonotype appeared a few times. The V gene is TRBV18, the J gene TRBJ1-6; D might be TRBD1 (6 bases). CDR3 size: 14 residues. Germline assignment: CDR1 KGHSH and CDR2 LQKENI. V dropped 4 bases and J dropped 5 bases, with 9 bases sitting between them. The CDR3 sequence: CASSQGGNNSPLHF. The CDR3 DNA follows: TGTGCCAGCTCACAGGGGGGAAATAATTCACCCCTCCACTTT.

The chain employs TRBV2 and TRBJ2-3; maybe TRBD1 (6 bases). The CDR3 runs 11 residues. The germline gives CDR1 SNHLY, CDR2 FYNNEI. Trimming pared 4 bases from V and 14 bases from J, leaving 13 bases between. CDR3: CASSGQGIAYF. The CDR3 DNA is TGTGCCAGCAGTGGGCAGGGGATAGCGTATTTT.

This clonotype has a count of ten or more. This rearrangement joins TRBV5-1 to TRBJ1-1, with D possibly TRBD1 on 6 matching bases. This CDR3 is built from 13 residues. The V end lost 4 bases, the J end lost 2 bases, and 9 bases lay between the germline ends. Germline V gene data show CDR1 as SGHRS and CDR2 as YFSETQ. CDR3 in DNA: TGCGCCAGCAGCGTGGACAGCAACACTGAAGCTTTCTTT. This encodes CASSVDSNTEAFF.

The V call is TRBV12-3 or TRBV12-4, the J call TRBJ1-1; D may correspond to TRBD1 or TRBD2 (5 bases each). The better agreement between TRBJ2-3 and the DNA end casts doubt on the J call. CDR3 length: 15 amino acids. The DNA of the CDR3 is TGTGCCAGCAGTTCTGAGGGAAGGGGCGCAGATACGCAGTATTTT. Residues: CASSSEGRGADTQYF.

This clonotype is classed as medium-sized. This chain joins TRBV7-2 and TRBJ2-1, with TRBD2 matching 10 bases. V dropped 3 bases and J dropped 8; count of bases not matched to a gene: 7. CDR1 is SGHTA and CDR2 is FQGNSA in the germline V gene. There are 15 residues in the CDR3. CDR3 residues: CASSFPASGSDEQFF. The CDR3 nucleotides read TGTGCCAGCAGCTTCCCCGCTAGCGGGAGTGATGAGCAGTTCTTC.